The 30 T cell receptor beta chains below were found in one sample sequenced in a study of CD8 T cells in Susac syndrome. cDNA came from around 0.5 to 1 ug RNA primed by random hexamers. TCRdb reanalysed the immunoSEQ multiplex PCR reads using MiXCR and keeps one entry per CDR3 protein. The sample has 150,000 to 200,000 distinct CDR3 sequences, about 94% seen once. Sequencing was carried out using CD4+ T cells from PBMCs. Every receptor here comes from a human donor in good health.

CDR3 protein: CSALTGTKNIQYF. In DNA form, the CDR3 reads TGCAGTGCTTTAACCGGGACAAAAAACATTCAGTACTTC. The V call is TRBV20-1, the J call TRBJ2-4; a possible D gene is TRBD1 (6 bases). Trimming cost V 5 bases and J 4 bases, with 12 bases left between them. CDR3 length equals 13 residues. Germline V gives CDR1 DFQATT, CDR2 SNEGSKA (reference sequence).

CDR3 DNA: TGTGCCAGCAGCTTAGTTGCGACTAGCGGGGCCTACAATGAGCAGTTCTTC. Protein product: CASSLVATSGAYNEQFF. The rearrangement joins TRBV11-2 to TRBJ2-1; 11 bases are a match to TRBD2. Germline values: CDR1 SGHAT, CDR2 FQNNGV. V was clipped by 1 base and J by 2 bases; unmatched bases: 4. This CDR3 is built from 17 residues.

The chain recombines TRBV7-7 with TRBJ2-1; a weak D match, TRBD2 (6 bases). The CDR3 spans 14 residues. CDR1 is SSHAT, CDR2 FNYEAQ, per germline (reference sequence). V was shortened by 5 bases and J by 6 bases, with 14 bases between the two germline ends. CDR3 bases: TGTGCCAGCAGCCTGACGACTAGTAGCAATGAGCAGTTCTTC. Protein sequence: CASSLTTSSNEQFF.

The rearrangement links TRBV4-2 to TRBJ2-1, with unresolved D. CDR1 is LGHNA and CDR2 is YNFKEQ in the germline V gene. The V gene lost 1 base and the J gene lost 4 bases, with 11 bases spanning the gap. This CDR3 is built from 15 residues. The CDR3 coding sequence is TGTGCCAGCAGCCAAGCCCCGAAAGAGTACAATGAGCAGTTCTTC. It specifies CASSQAPKEYNEQFF.

This chain connects TRBV20-1 to TRBJ2-1, with D possibly being TRBD2 (7 bases). This CDR3 contains 14 residues. Germline loops: CDR1 DFQATT, CDR2 SNEGSKA (reference sequence). V was clipped by 7 bases and J by 8 bases, with 21 bases between them. This CDR3 is CSVPGLGGGDEQFF. Written as DNA, the CDR3 is TGCAGTGTCCCCGGACTAGGGGGGGGCGATGAGCAGTTCTTC.

V gene TRBV7-2 combines with J gene TRBJ2-3; 11 positions match TRBD1. Germline CDR1 and CDR2: SGHTA and FQGNSA. This CDR3 comprises 14 residues. The V gene end was trimmed by 6 bases and the J gene end by 4 bases; junction bases not matched to a gene: 3. The CDR3 nucleotides read TGTGCCAGCAGTGGGACAGGGGGGGCAGATACGCAGTATTTT. Translation gives CASSGTGGADTQYF.

The chain is built from TRBV7-7 and TRBJ2-2; D possibly matches TRBD1 or TRBD2 (6 bases each). The CDR3 length is 14 residues. Germline CDR1 reads SSHAT; CDR2 reads FNYEAQ (reference sequence). V lost 8 bases to trimming and J lost 5 bases, with 15 bases between them. The CDR3 DNA sequence: TGTGCCAGCGGGGGGCCCGCGGGGACCGGGGAGCTGTTTTTT. Its translation is CASGGPAGTGELFF.

This chain's CDR3 is CSASLAAGAGGELFF. The CDR3 nucleotides read TGCAGTGCTAGCCTGGCGGCGGGGGCGGGCGGGGAGCTGTTTTTT. The rearrangement joins TRBV20-1 to TRBJ2-2; weak D call: TRBD2 (7 bases). Germline CDR1 reads DFQATT; CDR2 reads SNEGSKA (reference sequence). CDR3 size: 15 residues. V was shortened by 3 bases and J by 7 bases, with 18 bases between the two germline ends.

This chain joins TRBV18 and TRBJ1-6; D is unclear. Trimming cost V 6 bases and J 7 bases, with 10 bases left between them. The germline CDR1 and CDR2 sequences are KGHSH and LQKENI. The CDR3 totals 13 residues. The CDR3 DNA reads as TGTGCCAGCTCGCCGGATAGGAATTCACCCCTCCACTTT. It encodes CASSPDRNSPLHF.

The chain recombines TRBV12-3 or TRBV12-4 with TRBJ2-2; TRBD1 is a possible D gene (6 bases). The CDR3 is made up of 15 amino acids. V was shortened by 7 bases and J by 6 bases, with 18 bases between the two germline ends. The CDR3 reads CASTSAGDIAGELFF. The CDR3 nucleotides are TGTGCCAGCACCTCGGCAGGGGATATAGCCGGGGAGCTGTTTTTT.

The gene calls are TRBV9 and TRBJ1-2; D remains unclear. CDR1 and CDR2 from the germline V gene are SGDLS and YYNGEE. V was shortened by 1 base and J by 2 bases, with 12 bases between the two germline ends. This CDR3 is built from 15 residues. Written as DNA, the CDR3 is TGTGCCAGCAGCGTACGCGGGGATCTAAACTATGGCTACACCTTC. Translating it yields CASSVRGDLNYGYTF.

The J gene is TRBJ2-5, the V gene TRBV9; 7 nucleotides align to TRBD2. V dropped 0 bases and J dropped 1; count of bases not matched to a gene: 6. The CDR3 contains 16 residues. Germline lookup yields CDR1 SGDLS and CDR2 YYNGEE. The CDR3 is CASSVAPSGVQETQYF. In DNA form, the CDR3 reads TGTGCCAGCAGCGTAGCCCCAAGCGGGGTCCAAGAGACCCAGTACTTC.

This clonotype has only one observation. This CDR3 is CASSPRQVVYGYTF. The DNA for the CDR3 is TGTGCCAGCAGCCCGAGACAGGTTGTCTATGGCTACACCTTC. The genes are TRBV7-2 and TRBJ1-2; maybe TRBD1 (6 bases). The CDR3 extends over 14 amino acids. From germline, CDR1 is SGHTA and CDR2 FQGNSA. The V and J ends lost 5 bases and 4 bases respectively, with 14 bases between them.

The V call is TRBV7-3, the J call TRBJ2-1; 9 nucleotides align to TRBD1. CDR1 is SGHTA, CDR2 FQGTGA, per germline. V dropped 3 bases and J dropped 8; count of bases not matched to a gene: 2. This CDR3 is built from 13 residues. CDR3 coding DNA: TGTGCCAGCAGCTTTAACAGGGGGCATGAGCAGTTCTTC. Encoded protein: CASSFNRGHEQFF.

This chain links TRBV7-8 with TRBJ1-3, with 8 bases aligning to TRBD1. Germline V gene data show CDR1 as SGHVS and CDR2 as FQNEAQ. With V trimmed by 8 bases and J by 0 bases, 6 bases remained unmatched. The length of the CDR3 is 15 residues. The CDR3 sequence: CASGQGQFSGNTIYF. For the CDR3, the DNA is TGTGCCAGCGGACAGGGCCAGTTCTCTGGAAACACCATATATTTT. Full variable domain (remainder filled in from reference TRBV7-8 and TRBJ1-3): GAGVSQSPRYKVAKRGQDVALRCDPISGHVSLFWYQQALGQGPEFLTYFQNEAQLDKSGLPSDRFFAERPEGSVSTLKIQRTQQEDSAVYLCASGQGQFSGNTIYFGEGSWLTVV.

This rearrangement joins TRBV29-1 to TRBJ1-1, with 8 bases fitting TRBD1. Unmatched junction bases numbered 4, after V lost 7 bases and J lost 0 bases. Germline loops: CDR1 SQVTM, CDR2 ANQGSEA. CDR3 length: 13 amino acids. This CDR3 reads CSGDRFMNTEAFF. The DNA of the CDR3 is TGCAGCGGGGACAGGTTCATGAACACTGAAGCTTTCTTT.

This clonotype has a handful of counts. At one end, the junction sequence differs from germline, possibly due to a read error. This chain links TRBV5-1 with TRBJ2-5; D gene unclear. Germline assignment: CDR1 SGHRS and CDR2 YFSETQ. The CDR3 is 12 residues long. The CDR3 loop is CASSPNQETQYF. CDR3 coding DNA: TGTGCCAGCAGCCCCAACCAAGAGACCCAGTACTTC.

The chain couples TRBV2 to TRBJ1-4; possibly TRBD1 for D (6 bases). V dropped 6 bases and J dropped 0 bases, with 8 bases sitting between them. CDR1 is SNHLY, CDR2 FYNNEI, per germline. The CDR3 is made up of 14 amino acids. The CDR3 region is CASRDRATNEKLFF. The CDR3 DNA sequence: TGTGCCAGCAGGGACAGAGCAACTAATGAAAAACTGTTTTTT. Full variable domain (missing parts from reference TRBV2 and TRBJ1-4): EPEVTQTPSHQVTQMGQEVILRCVPISNHLYFYWYRQILGQKVEFLVSFYNNEISEKSEIFDDQFSVERPDGSNFTLKIRSTKLEDSAMYFCASRDRATNEKLFFGSGTQLSVL.

The rearrangement links TRBV27 to TRBJ2-6; D is unclear. Trimming removed 5 bases from V and 3 bases from J, with 11 bases in between. CDR1 and CDR2 from the germline V gene are MNHEY and SMNVEV (reference sequence). The CDR3 consists of 15 residues. CDR3 DNA sequence: TGTGCCAGCAGTGTGTTATCGGGTGGGGCCAACGTCCTGACTTTC. This encodes CASSVLSGGANVLTF.

This chain connects TRBV9 to TRBJ1-2; D perhaps matches TRBD1 (6 bases). Per germline, CDR1 SGDLS and CDR2 YYNGEE. Trimming stripped 5 bases from V and 5 bases from J, with 19 bases between. The length of the CDR3 is 15 residues. The CDR3 loop reads CASRPRDTSPYGYTF. Written as DNA, the CDR3 is TGTGCCAGCAGACCCCGGGACACCTCTCCTTATGGCTACACCTTC.

This sequence joins TRBV27 and TRBJ2-1; D may be TRBD2 (7 bases). The length of the CDR3 is 19 residues. CDR1 MNHEY and CDR2 SMNVEV come from the germline V gene (reference sequence). V lost 1 base and J 1 base, leaving 20 bases between the germline ends. The CDR3 nucleotides are TGTGCCAGCAGTTTATGGAACGGGGGGCGCCTTAATTCCTACAATGAGCAGTTCTTC. This codes for CASSLWNGGRLNSYNEQFF.

The chain couples TRBV6-5 to TRBJ2-2; 10 positions match TRBD1. V lost 6 bases, J lost 4 bases, and 5 bases stayed unmatched. Germline V gene data show CDR1 as MNHEY and CDR2 as SVGAGI. There are 15 residues in the CDR3. The CDR3, as DNA: TGTGCCAGCAGGCGACAGGGGGCCGGCACCGGGGAGCTGTTTTTT. Protein product: CASRRQGAGTGELFF.

J is TRBJ2-2 and V is TRBV25-1, with a weak D call TRBD2 (6 bases). Germline-derived CDR1 and CDR2 are MGHDK and SYGVNS. The CDR3 is 14 residues long. The V and J ends lost 3 bases and 4 bases respectively, with 9 bases between them. CDR3 sequence: CASSEGGGTGELFF. The CDR3 coding sequence is TGTGCCAGCAGTGAGGGAGGAGGCACCGGGGAGCTGTTTTTT. Using reference TRBV25-1 and TRBJ2-2 for the parts outside the CDR3, the full variable domain is EADIYQTPRYLVIGTGKKITLECSQTMGHDKMYWYQQDPGMELHLIHYSYGVNSTEKGDLSSESTVSRIRTEHFPLTLESARPSHTSQYLCASSEGGGTGELFFGEGSRLTVL.

This clonotype was picked up a small number of times. The gene calls are TRBV2 and TRBJ2-7, with D possibly TRBD1 on 6 matching bases. The ends were cut back, 6 bases at V and 0 bases at J, with 12 bases in the middle. The CDR3 is made up of 14 amino acids. Looked up from germline, CDR1 is SNHLY and CDR2 is FYNNEI. CDR3 nucleotide sequence: TGTGCCAGCAGGAAACAGGGTAGCTCCTACGAGCAGTACTTC. It specifies CASRKQGSSYEQYF. Supplemented by reference TRBV2 and TRBJ2-7, the full variable domain reads EPEVTQTPSHQVTQMGQEVILRCVPISNHLYFYWYRQILGQKVEFLVSFYNNEISEKSEIFDDQFSVERPDGSNFTLKIRSTKLEDSAMYFCASRKQGSSYEQYFGPGTRLTVT.

CDR3 DNA: TGTGCTCTAGGACAGGGGGACACTGAAGCTTTCTTT. Protein: CALGQGDTEAFF. V is TRBV30 and J is TRBJ1-1; 10 bases are a match to TRBD1. CDR3 length equals 12 residues. Per the germline V gene, CDR1 is GTSNPN and CDR2 is SVGIG (reference sequence).

The chain employs TRBV20-1 and TRBJ2-3; D is undetermined. Germline V lookup: CDR1 DFQATT, CDR2 SNEGSKA (reference sequence). V lost 5 bases to trimming and J lost 0 bases, with 15 bases between them. This CDR3 contains 15 residues. CDR3 nucleotides: TGCAGTGCTCCCACCACGGCCTCTAGCACAGATACGCAGTATTTT. This codes for CSAPTTASSTDTQYF.

This rearrangement joins TRBV3-1 to TRBJ2-3, with 12 bases identical to TRBD2. The V and J ends lost 4 bases and 6 bases, in that order; junction bases with no gene match: 8. Per germline, CDR1 LGHDT and CDR2 YNNKEL (reference sequence). The CDR3 runs to 16 residues. CDR3 in DNA: TGTGCCAGCAGCCCCCCAGCTAGCGGGGGGGCGGATACGCAGTATTTT. This translates into CASSPPASGGADTQYF.

The chain employs TRBV2 and TRBJ2-2, with D hard to call. CDR3 length: 14 residues. The germline V and J ends were trimmed by 7 bases and 0 bases, with 9 bases remaining between them. Germline values: CDR1 SNHLY, CDR2 FYNNEI. The CDR3 loop is CASTQSSNTGELFF. The CDR3 nucleotides read TGTGCCAGCACTCAAAGCTCGAACACCGGGGAGCTGTTTTTT.

The CDR3 reads CASSGVINQPQHF. The CDR3 DNA reads TGTGCCAGTAGTGGGGTCATTAATCAGCCCCAGCATTTT. The chain employs TRBV19 and TRBJ1-5, with D unclear. The CDR3 length is 13 residues. The V end was cut by 5 bases, the J end by 4 bases, with 9 bases between. The germline CDR1 and CDR2 sequences are LNHDA and SQIVND (reference sequence).

The chain links TRBV5-1 to TRBJ1-3; D call uncertain. Germline V gene data show CDR1 as SGHRS and CDR2 as YFSETQ. This CDR3 contains 15 residues. Trimming took off 0 bases at V and 0 bases at J, with 7 bases between the two ends. The CDR3 DNA follows: TGCGCCAGCAGCTTGGGTCAGACCTCTGGAAACACCATATATTTT. Translating gives CASSLGQTSGNTIYF.